A selection of T cell receptor beta chains follows, all from one sample in a study. One entry per CDR3 protein, called by TCRdb with MiXCR from the 5' RACE reads. The sample records fewer than 40,000 distinct CDR3 sequences, approximately 25% being singletons. Sequencing was performed on memory CD4+ T cells sorted from blood. The receptor source for this set is a female donor with breast cancer. Each CDR3 is given with its conserved first and last residue. The D gene is left open where the match is weak. Rows may omit the clone size; those that give it use once, few, many or a size class.

D gene	clone size	V gene	J gene	CDR3 DNA	CDR3 protein
TRBD2	few	TRBV12-3/TRBV12-4	TRBJ2-1	TGTGCCAGCACTACTAGCGGGACGTACAATGAGCAGTTCTTC	CASTTSGTYNEQFF
NA	many	TRBV7-9	TRBJ2-1	TGTGCCAGCAGCTTTGGGGGGAGAGGCAACGTTGAGCAGTTCTTC	CASSFGGRGNVEQFF
TRBD2	NA	TRBV25-1	TRBJ2-1	TGTGCCAGCAGGGACGGTCTAGCGGGTAGAGGGTACAATGAGCAGTTCTTC	CASRDGLAGRGYNEQFF
NA	NA	TRBV4-1	TRBJ1-2	TGCGCCAGCAGCCAAGAGCCAGGGGACTATGGCTACACCTTC	CASSQEPGDYGYTF
NA	many	TRBV27	TRBJ1-2	TGTGCCAGCGGGCGGGGGGTCGGCCCAGTCTATGGCTACACCTTC	CASGRGVGPVYGYTF
NA	NA	TRBV6-5	TRBJ1-2	TGTGCCAGCAGTTACCGCTATGGCTACACCTTC	CASSYRYGYTF
TRBD2	NA	TRBV7-6	TRBJ2-3	TGTGCCAGCAGCTTAGGGGTAGCGGGAGTTGATACGCAGTATTTT	CASSLGVAGVDTQYF
TRBD2	many	TRBV4-1	TRBJ2-7	TGCGCCAGCAGCCACCGGGAGGTATCCGAAGCGTCCTACGAGCAGTACTTC	CASSHREVSEASYEQYF
NA	medium-sized	TRBV5-1	TRBJ2-5	TGCGCCAGCAGCTTGGACCGGGTAGAGGAGACCCAGTACTTC	CASSLDRVEETQYF
TRBD1	NA	TRBV6-2/TRBV6-3	TRBJ1-1	TGTGCCATCAGTTACTTCGCGGGACAGGGTGCTTTGAACACTGAAGCTTTCTTT	CAISYFAGQGALNTEAFF
NA	medium-sized	TRBV5-1	TRBJ1-2	TGCGCCAGCAGCTTGGACTTGACAGGAAGCTATGGCTACACCTTC	CASSLDLTGSYGYTF
TRBD1	NA	TRBV4-1	TRBJ1-2	TGCGCCAGCAGCCAAGAGGACAGGGTCGGCTATGGCTACACCTTC	CASSQEDRVGYGYTF
TRBD2	NA	TRBV28	TRBJ2-4	TGTGCCAGCAGCCCACTAGCGGCCAAAAACATTCAGTACTTC	CASSPLAAKNIQYF
TRBD1	once	TRBV9	TRBJ2-6	TGTGCCAGCAGCGTCGAGACAGGGGACAGCCCTAGGGCCAACGTCCTGACTTTC	CASSVETGDSPRANVLTF
NA	medium-sized	TRBV27	TRBJ2-7	TGTGCCAGCAGTCAACGGTCCCGGGACTCCATCGACGAGCAGTACTTC	CASSQRSRDSIDEQYF
TRBD1	few	TRBV6-5	TRBJ2-7	TGTGCCAGCAGCGGACAGGGGGCGGCCGAGCAGTACTTC	CASSGQGAAEQYF
NA	NA	TRBV14	TRBJ2-7	TGTGCCAGCAGCCAAGGGTTCGACAGCCTACTTTCCTACGAGCAGTACTTC	CASSQGFDSLLSYEQYF
NA	NA	TRBV6-1	TRBJ1-2	TGTGCCAGCAGTGAAGCGCAGGGTTGGGACTATGGCTACACCTTC	CASSEAQGWDYGYTF
TRBD2	NA	TRBV6-6	TRBJ2-5	TGTGCCAGCAGTCAACTAGCGGCCCAAGAGACCCAGTACTTC	CASSQLAAQETQYF
TRBD2	NA	TRBV5-1	TRBJ2-7	TGCGCCAGCAGCACGGGACTAGCGGGAGGCCCCTACGAGCAGTACTTC	CASSTGLAGGPYEQYF
NA	NA	TRBV6-6	TRBJ1-5	TGTGCCTCCCGAAGAGGAGGGGGTGAACAGCCCCAGCATTTT	CASRRGGGEQPQHF
TRBD2	NA	TRBV7-8	TRBJ2-7	TGTGCCAGCAGCTTAGAACTAGCGGGGCGATACGAGCAGTACTTC	CASSLELAGRYEQYF
NA	NA	TRBV27	TRBJ2-2	TGTGCCAGCAGTTTATACCTCACGAACACCGGGGAGCTGTTTTTT	CASSLYLTNTGELFF
NA	many	TRBV24-1	TRBJ2-2	TGTGCCACCGTGGACAGTAACACCGGGGAGCTGTTTTTT	CATVDSNTGELFF
NA	many	TRBV9	TRBJ2-3	TGTGCCAGCAGCGCGACAGGAAGCACAGATACGCAGTATTTT	CASSATGSTDTQYF
TRBD1	few	TRBV20-1	TRBJ2-7	TGCAGTGCTAGGGACAGGGCGGGCTACGAGCAGTACTTC	CSARDRAGYEQYF
NA	NA	TRBV12-3/TRBV12-4	TRBJ1-5	TGTGCCAGCAGTTTTAGCCCGGGGCAGCCCCAGCATTTT	CASSFSPGQPQHF
NA	NA	TRBV20-1	TRBJ1-5	TGCAGTGCTAGAGCCCTGTCAGTTCATGGGAGCAATCAGCCCCAGCATTTT	CSARALSVHGSNQPQHF
TRBD1	few	TRBV7-6	TRBJ1-4	TGTGCCAGCAGCTTAGGACAGGGTTATAATGAAAAACTGTTTTTT	CASSLGQGYNEKLFF
NA	many	TRBV9	TRBJ2-2	TGTGCCAGCAGTCAGACATCCGGGGAGCTGTTTTTT	CASSQTSGELFF
NA	NA	TRBV7-2	TRBJ2-4	TGTGCCAGCAGCTTAATCCACTTCAACCCCATTCAGTACTTC	CASSLIHFNPIQYF
NA	medium-sized	TRBV12-3/TRBV12-4	TRBJ2-7	TGTGCCAGCAGTTTACCTAGTTACGAGCAGTACTTC	CASSLPSYEQYF
NA	many	TRBV5-6	TRBJ2-1	TGTGCCAGCAGCGGCGGGACACTCAATGAGCAGTTCTTC	CASSGGTLNEQFF
TRBD2	NA	TRBV6-2/TRBV6-3	TRBJ2-2	TGTGCCAGCAGTTACCCAGCGGGAGAGAGGGCTACCGGGGAGCTGTTTTTT	CASSYPAGERATGELFF
NA	few	TRBV6-2/TRBV6-3	TRBJ2-1	TGTGCCAGCAGTTTAGGGGGAGGGGGACTCTACAATGAGCAGTTCTTC	CASSLGGGGLYNEQFF
NA	NA	TRBV5-1	TRBJ2-7	TGCGCCAGCAGCTTGACGGCCGGCTTCTCGTCCGACGAGCAGTACTTC	CASSLTAGFSSDEQYF
TRBD1	once	TRBV28	TRBJ2-5	TGTGCCAGCAGTTTGCCAGGACAGGCTCAAGAGACCCAGTACTTC	CASSLPGQAQETQYF
TRBD2	many	TRBV5-1	TRBJ2-7	TGCGCCAGCAGCCCCGGGGGGTCATACGAGCAGTACTTC	CASSPGGSYEQYF
NA	NA	TRBV7-9	TRBJ1-6	TGTGCCAGCAGCTCCACGACCGAAAATTCACCCCTCCACTTT	CASSSTTENSPLHF
NA	many	TRBV20-1	TRBJ2-7	TGCAGTACCTTCCGGGACGGCTCCTACGAGCAGTACTTC	CSTFRDGSYEQYF
NA	NA	TRBV28	TRBJ2-7	TGTGCCAGCTTCGGAGGGACAGCCTACGAGCAGTACTTC	CASFGGTAYEQYF
NA	few	TRBV6-5	TRBJ1-1	TGTGCCAGCAGTTACGAAGGGAACACTGAAGCTTTCTTT	CASSYEGNTEAFF
NA	many	TRBV5-6	TRBJ1-3	TGTGCCAGCAGCTTGGGAGGGGACGGAAACACCATATATTTT	CASSLGGDGNTIYF
NA	NA	TRBV10-1	TRBJ1-4	TGCGCCAGCACCTCGTCCAGGGACGAAAAACTGTTTTTT	CASTSSRDEKLFF
TRBD2	many	TRBV9	TRBJ2-2	TGTGCCAGCAGCGTTAGCGGGGGGAAAGAGGAGCTGTTTTTT	CASSVSGGKEELFF
NA	NA	TRBV7-3	TRBJ2-1	TGTGCCAGCAGCTTGATTGACAGCTCCTACAATGAGCAGTTCTTC	CASSLIDSSYNEQFF
NA	once	TRBV20-1	TRBJ2-1	TGCAGTACTAGAGGAACCGGGACTTGGCCCAATGAGCAGTTCTTC	CSTRGTGTWPNEQFF
NA	few	TRBV3-1	TRBJ2-3	TGTGCCAGCAGCCAAGATCTCGGGCCAGATACGCAGTATTTT	CASSQDLGPDTQYF
NA	few	TRBV7-3	TRBJ2-1	TGTGCCAGCAGCTCCGCTCCCTATACAAAGGGGGACAATGAGCAGTTCTTC	CASSSAPYTKGDNEQFF